This T cell receptor beta chain was sequenced in a study of prognosis after radiotherapy for stage I lung cancer. Study details: Stage I non-small cell lung cancer patients were enrolled in Nanjing, China. This enrollment took place between 2018 and January 2019. The study included 13 to 15 patients with newly diagnosed primary stage I lung tumors and roughly 5 with oligometastatic NSCLC after surgical resection of the primary tumor. Delivery of radiotherapy was by SBRT in 3 to 5 fractions at a biologically effective dose of at least 100 Gy.

Looked up from germline, CDR1 is MNHGY and CDR2 is SVAAGI. CDR3 length: 18 residues. Amplification of the TCR beta CDR3 (from genomic DNA) was done by two-round multiplex PCR. Gene-specific TRBV and TRBJ primers were used in PCR round one. TCRdb passed the multiplex PCR reads through MiXCR, listing each CDR3 protein once. The data show 45,000 to 60,000 distinct CDR3 sequences, with 30% to 35% seen just once and approximately 8.3% held by the top ten. Of note for this clonotype: This sequence may be a read error, since a much larger clone differs from it by one base.

The sequence derives from a donor over 45 with non-small cell lung cancer. Sequences were derived from PBMCs, sampled before or after stereotactic body radiation therapy (not recorded which). This chain uses TRBV6-9 with TRBJ1-5, with 8 bases aligning to TRBD1. The CDR3 DNA reads as TGTGCCAGCAGTTATAGAGGTCGCAGGGGGCTGAGCAATCAGCCCAAGCATTTT. Its protein product is CASSYRGRRGLSNQPKHF.